Reported below is one T cell receptor (beta chain). Its antigen is not identified. The data stem from a study of identical twins. Study-wide points: Cord blood's abundant beta clonotypes had fewer insertions, unlike memory repertoires.

Using its own MiXCR run on the 5' RACE reads, TCRdb lists one record per CDR3 protein. The data contain about 250,000 distinct CDR3 sequences, over 12% of them singletons. The V end lost 4 bases, the J end lost 2 bases, and 15 bases lay between the germline ends. Looked up from germline, CDR1 is LGHNA and CDR2 is YSLEER. This CDR3 is built from 15 residues. The sequenced material came from memory (CD45RO+) T cells sorted from blood. This receptor was taken from a woman between 18 and 29 years old in good health. The chain is built from TRBV4-3 and TRBJ2-7, with D perhaps TRBD2 (5 bases). The CDR3 loop reads CASSRGVTGTYEQYF. The CDR3 DNA reads TGCGCCAGCAGCCGCGGAGTGACGGGAACCTACGAGCAGTACTTC.